The text below deals with one T cell receptor beta chain. Generated by immunoSEQ multiplex PCR, the TCRdb table keeps only in-frame clones and is missing some. This repertoire shows fewer than 200,000 clones, around 90% found once; its top ten account for about a quarter. The sample comes from a study of blood T cell repertoires in COVID-19. The CDR3 extends over 15 amino acids. The germline V gene has CDR1 LGHDT and CDR2 YNNKEL (reference sequence). Trimming at V came to 6 bases and at J to 3 bases, leaving 8 bases not matched to a gene. The gene calls are TRBV3-1 (or the pseudogene TRBV3-2) and TRBJ2-7, with 10 bases that match TRBD1. Source material: peripheral blood. This TCR derives from a man aged 55-75 years with acute or convalescent COVID-19. CDR3 residues: CASSWPGTGDYEQYF. The CDR3, as DNA: TGTGCCAGCAGTTGGCCCGGGACAGGGGACTACGAGCAGTACTTC.